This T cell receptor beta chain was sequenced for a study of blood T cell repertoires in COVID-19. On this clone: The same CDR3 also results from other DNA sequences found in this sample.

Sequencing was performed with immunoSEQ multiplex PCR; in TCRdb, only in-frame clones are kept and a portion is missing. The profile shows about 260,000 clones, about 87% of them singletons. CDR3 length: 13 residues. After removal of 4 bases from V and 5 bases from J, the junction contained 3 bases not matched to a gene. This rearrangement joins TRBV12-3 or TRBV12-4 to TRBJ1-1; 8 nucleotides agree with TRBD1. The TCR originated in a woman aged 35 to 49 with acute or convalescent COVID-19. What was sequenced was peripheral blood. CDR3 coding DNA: TGTGCCAGCAGTTGGACAGGGAAAACTGAAGCTTTCTTT. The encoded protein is CASSWTGKTEAFF.